This T cell receptor beta chain was sequenced in a study of response to subunit inactivated influenza vaccine. Points from the study as a whole: It was suggested by the authors that few new T cells are recruited by each seasonal influenza vaccination.

As for this clonotype: Its specificity is unknown.

This CDR3 has 13 amino acids. The V end was cut by 6 bases, the J end by 7 bases, with 16 bases between. TCRdb analysed the RT-PCR reads with MiXCR anew, one entry per CDR3 protein. The sample holds roughly 570,000 distinct CDR3 sequences, 13% seen once. This rearrangement joins TRBV12-3 or TRBV12-4 to TRBJ2-7; possibly TRBD1 for D (5 bases). The sample here was PBMCs from blood, taken about 40 days after vaccination. This receptor was obtained from a man in his fifties or sixties who received an inactivated influenza vaccine. For the CDR3, the DNA is TGTGCCAGCAGCCACAACCAGGGTTGGGAGCAGTACTTC. It encodes CASSHNQGWEQYF.